This T cell receptor (beta chain) comes out of a study of T-cell reconstitution after alpha-beta-depleted transplantation in children. Unique molecular identifiers were incorporated during preparation of the TCRbeta library. TCRdb recomputed calls from the PCR reads with MiXCR, one row per CDR3 protein. The table shows around 92,000 distinct CDR3 sequences, with 9% to 15% occurring only once. Germline trimming cut 5 bases from V and 6 bases from J; bases unmatched to any gene: 9. The CDR3 is 14 residues long. CDR1 SQVTM and CDR2 ANQGSEA come from the germline V gene. Specimen: PBMCs from the stem cell graft donor, collected from the stem cell graft. This clonotype was sampled from a human donor who donated a stem cell graft to a child with inherited bone marrow failure. The chain uses TRBV29-1 and TRBJ2-5; 10 bases align to TRBD1. The CDR3 DNA sequence: TGCAGCGTTCTTGGACAGGGGGTCCTCCAGACCCAGTACTTC. Protein: CSVLGQGVLQTQYF.